This is a list of T cell receptor beta chains from one sample in a study of T cells in localized non-small cell lung cancer. Sequenced by immunoSEQ multiplex PCR; TCRdb stores in-frame clones only, minus some. The profile shows about 30,000 clones, about 89% of them singletons. The sequences come from peripheral blood, collected before any cancer treatment. The receptors shown here come from a female donor older than 55 with stage I lung adenocarcinoma. The CDR3 runs from the conserved cysteine through the conserved F or W. The D gene is left open where the match is weak. For some rows the clone size is stated as once, few or many, or as a class when expanded; others skip it.

j_call: TRBJ2-2
v_call: TRBV4-3
d_call: NA
clone_size: NA
cdr3_nt: TGCGCCAGCAGCCAAGAGGTCAGGGCGGCGGACACCGGGGAGCTGTTTTTT
cdr3_aa: CASSQEVRAADTGELFF

j_call: TRBJ2-2
v_call: TRBV14
d_call: NA
clone_size: NA
cdr3_nt: TGTGCCAGCAGCCAAGCAAGTCAAAACACCGGGGAGCTGTTTTTT
cdr3_aa: CASSQASQNTGELFF

j_call: TRBJ1-1
v_call: TRBV20-1
d_call: NA
clone_size: once
cdr3_nt: TGCAGTGCCGCGGGGAGGACTGAAGCTTTCTTT
cdr3_aa: CSAAGRTEAFF

j_call: TRBJ2-3
v_call: TRBV11-2
d_call: NA
clone_size: NA
cdr3_nt: TGTGCCAGCAGCTCTTGGGCATCCACCCGCACAGATACGCAGTATTTT
cdr3_aa: CASSSWASTRTDTQYF

j_call: TRBJ2-7
v_call: TRBV18
d_call: NA
clone_size: few
cdr3_nt: TGTGCCAGCTCGAGGGGACCGGACTCCTACGAGCAGTACTTC
cdr3_aa: CASSRGPDSYEQYF

j_call: TRBJ2-1
v_call: TRBV5-1
d_call: TRBD2
clone_size: NA
cdr3_nt: TGCGCCAGCAGCTTGAGTCTAGCGGGAGGAATCTCCTACAATGAGCAGTTCTTC
cdr3_aa: CASSLSLAGGISYNEQFF

j_call: TRBJ2-7
v_call: TRBV7-2
d_call: TRBD2
clone_size: NA
cdr3_nt: TGTGCCAGCACATTCCCGGGACTAGCGGACCCCTACGAGCAGTACTTC
cdr3_aa: CASTFPGLADPYEQYF

j_call: TRBJ1-5
v_call: TRBV19
d_call: TRBD1
clone_size: NA
cdr3_nt: TGTGCCAGTCTCACCCCGGGACAGGGTGATCAGCCCCAGCATTTT
cdr3_aa: CASLTPGQGDQPQHF

j_call: TRBJ2-1
v_call: TRBV6-5
d_call: TRBD1
clone_size: NA
cdr3_nt: TGTGCCAGCACCGAAGGACAGGGGGCAAGGAATGAGCAGTTCTTC
cdr3_aa: CASTEGQGARNEQFF

j_call: TRBJ2-7
v_call: TRBV27
d_call: NA
clone_size: NA
cdr3_nt: TGTGCCAGCAGTCCGACCCCGGGACACCGCTACGAGCAGTACTTC
cdr3_aa: CASSPTPGHRYEQYF

j_call: TRBJ1-1
v_call: TRBV23-1
d_call: TRBD1
clone_size: once
cdr3_nt: TGCGCCAGCAGTCAACGGGGCCAGGGGGCCGGCACTGAAGCTTTCTTT
cdr3_aa: CASSQRGQGAGTEAFF

j_call: TRBJ1-2
v_call: TRBV4-2
d_call: TRBD1
clone_size: NA
cdr3_nt: TGTGCCAGCAGCCAGGGGACAAGGGGACAGGGTTATGGCTACACCTTC
cdr3_aa: CASSQGTRGQGYGYTF

j_call: TRBJ1-1
v_call: TRBV5-1
d_call: NA
clone_size: NA
cdr3_nt: TGCGCCAGCAGGCAGGGATCAGGGAACACTGAAGCTTTCTTT
cdr3_aa: CASRQGSGNTEAFF

j_call: TRBJ1-1
v_call: TRBV7-2
d_call: NA
clone_size: NA
cdr3_nt: TGTGCCAGCAGTTCCCCGGGGGCTATGAACACTGAAGCTTTCTTT
cdr3_aa: CASSSPGAMNTEAFF

j_call: TRBJ1-2
v_call: TRBV11-3
d_call: NA
clone_size: once
cdr3_nt: TGTGCCAGCAGCTCTGACTATGGCTACACCTTC
cdr3_aa: CASSSDYGYTF

j_call: TRBJ1-4
v_call: TRBV14
d_call: NA
clone_size: NA
cdr3_nt: TGTGCCAGCAGCCTTCGACAGACCTTTAATGAAAAACTGTTTTTT
cdr3_aa: CASSLRQTFNEKLFF

j_call: TRBJ1-1
v_call: TRBV5-1
d_call: NA
clone_size: NA
cdr3_nt: TGCGCCAGCAGCCTCGCTGCGGGGTCCGAAGCTTTCTTT
cdr3_aa: CASSLAAGSEAFF

j_call: TRBJ2-1
v_call: TRBV27
d_call: NA
clone_size: NA
cdr3_nt: TGTGCCAGCAGTTTTGGCAGGCCCGGAAGCTCCTACAATGAGCAGTTCTTC
cdr3_aa: CASSFGRPGSSYNEQFF